Listed below are T cell receptor beta chains from one sample, sequenced in a study of post-analysis software for immune sequencing data. TCRdb re-analysed the PCR reads in MiXCR, keeping a single row per CDR3 protein. Counted here are roughly 800,000 distinct CDR3 sequences, 40% to 55% occurring once; the ten biggest clones make up 4.9%. The source material was blood. The receptor set was obtained from a girl under 18 with multiple sclerosis. Each CDR3 is given with its conserved first and last residue. Each record gives: D gene, J gene, V gene, clone size, CDR3 DNA, CDR3 protein. The D gene is left open where the match is weak. Only some rows state a clone size, as once, few, many or a class for expanded clones.

d_gene: TRBD2; j_gene: TRBJ2-4; v_gene: TRBV12-3/TRBV12-4; abundance: few; CDR3nt: TGTGCCAGCAGTGGACTAGCGGGAGGTCGGGAGCAGTACTTC; CDR3aa: CASSGLAGGREQYF
d_gene: NA; j_gene: TRBJ2-7; v_gene: TRBV12-3/TRBV12-4; abundance: NA; CDR3nt: TGTGCCAGCAGTTTATCCGGCAGGACTGACTACGAGCAGTACTTC; CDR3aa: CASSLSGRTDYEQYF
d_gene: NA; j_gene: TRBJ2-3; v_gene: TRBV3-1; abundance: NA; CDR3nt: TGTGCCAGCAGCCTCCGCTTAGGACTGCCGGATACGCAGTATTTT; CDR3aa: CASSLRLGLPDTQYF
d_gene: NA; j_gene: TRBJ1-2; v_gene: TRBV2; abundance: NA; CDR3nt: TGTGCCAGCAGCGAACGACAGGCGGTAGAAGGCTACACCTTC; CDR3aa: CASSERQAVEGYTF
d_gene: TRBD1; j_gene: TRBJ1-6; v_gene: TRBV20-1; abundance: NA; CDR3nt: TGCAGTGCTAGAGACCCGACAGGGGAGAGGAGTAATTCACCCCTCCACTTT; CDR3aa: CSARDPTGERSNSPLHF
d_gene: TRBD2; j_gene: TRBJ2-1; v_gene: TRBV29-1; abundance: NA; CDR3nt: TGCAGCGTTGAGATAAGAGCGGGGGACGAGCAGTTCTTC; CDR3aa: CSVEIRAGDEQFF
d_gene: NA; j_gene: TRBJ2-4; v_gene: TRBV28; abundance: few; CDR3nt: TGTGCCAGCAGTCCCCTTGAGTTAGCGGTAGCCAAAAACATTCAGTACTTC; CDR3aa: CASSPLELAVAKNIQYF
d_gene: NA; j_gene: TRBJ1-5; v_gene: TRBV10-3; abundance: few; CDR3nt: TGTGCCATCAGCCAGCAGGGAGCTCAGCCCCAGCATTTT; CDR3aa: CAISQQGAQPQHF
d_gene: TRBD1; j_gene: TRBJ1-4; v_gene: TRBV9; abundance: once; CDR3nt: TGTGCCAGCAGCGGGGCCGGGACAGGGCACGAAAAACTGTTTTTT; CDR3aa: CASSGAGTGHEKLFF
d_gene: NA; j_gene: TRBJ2-3; v_gene: TRBV6-5; abundance: NA; CDR3nt: TGTGCCAGCAGTTATTTTGGACAGCACACAGATACGCAGTATTTT; CDR3aa: CASSYFGQHTDTQYF
d_gene: NA; j_gene: TRBJ2-7; v_gene: TRBV20-1; abundance: NA; CDR3nt: TGCAGTGCTAGCTTGGGGAGCACCTACGAGCAGTACTTC; CDR3aa: CSASLGSTYEQYF
d_gene: TRBD2; j_gene: TRBJ2-7; v_gene: TRBV12-3/TRBV12-4; abundance: few; CDR3nt: TGTGCCAGCAGCCGGGGGGTTATCTACGAGCAGTACTTC; CDR3aa: CASSRGVIYEQYF
d_gene: NA; j_gene: TRBJ2-1; v_gene: TRBV20-1; abundance: NA; CDR3nt: TGCAGTGCCAGAGCGGTTGAGCAGTTCTTC; CDR3aa: CSARAVEQFF
d_gene: TRBD2; j_gene: TRBJ2-7; v_gene: TRBV20-1; abundance: NA; CDR3nt: TGCAGTGCTTCCGGACTAGCGGGAGACTCCTACGAGCAGTACTTC; CDR3aa: CSASGLAGDSYEQYF
d_gene: TRBD2; j_gene: TRBJ2-7; v_gene: TRBV6-6; abundance: NA; CDR3nt: TGTGCGTTGGTACTAGCGGGAGCCTACGAGCAGTACTTC; CDR3aa: CALVLAGAYEQYF
d_gene: NA; j_gene: TRBJ2-5; v_gene: TRBV7-9; abundance: NA; CDR3nt: TGTGCCAGCAGCTTGTCGATTACAGAGACCCAGTACTTC; CDR3aa: CASSLSITETQYF